This T cell receptor beta chain was obtained from a study of cytomegalovirus exposure and HLA in healthy donors. Unmatched junction bases numbered 3, after V lost 4 bases and J lost 5 bases. The CDR3 has 13 amino acids. CDR1 SGHRS and CDR2 YFSETQ come from the germline V gene. The PCR made use of 60 Vbeta and 13 Jbeta primers. Libraries were prepared by immunoSEQ multiplex PCR; TCRdb keeps only in-frame clonotypes and omits some of them. The sample shows just over 200,000 clones, about 81% of them seen only once. Notes on the study in general: The study carried out a later analysis of TCR beta sequences. It associated around 17,000 of them with specific HLA alleles at a false discovery rate of 0.05.

A word on this clone: Its antigen remains unknown.

The TCR was taken from a woman between 40 and 55 years old in good health and CMV-seronegative. Sequenced input: PBMCs. The chain uses TRBV5-1 and TRBJ2-5; 9 nucleotides match TRBD2. CDR3 in amino acids: CASSPGLAETQYF. CDR3 nucleotide sequence: TGCGCCAGCAGCCCCGGACTAGCGGAGACCCAGTACTTC.